Each of the 29 T cell receptor beta chains below was sequenced from the same sample in a study of blood T cell repertoires in COVID-19. TCRdb's copy holds only in-frame clones and misses some; the assay was immunoSEQ multiplex PCR. Of some 120,000 clones listed, approximately 84% are singletons. The sequencing sample was made of peripheral blood. These receptors were collected from a man aged 40-49 years with acute or convalescent COVID-19.

The chain joins TRBV7-9 to TRBJ2-1, with unresolved D. The V gene's germline CDR1 is SEHNR and CDR2 FQNEAQ (reference sequence). The germline V and J ends were trimmed by 1 base and 4 bases, with 17 bases remaining between them. The CDR3 is 17 residues long. The CDR3, as DNA: TGTGCCAGCAGCTTAGTTCTGGGCAGGAAACTTTACAATGAGCAGTTCTTC. Protein: CASSLVLGRKLYNEQFF.

This chain joins TRBV4-1 and TRBJ2-1; TRBD2 matches 9 bases. Germline-derived CDR1 and CDR2 are MGHRA and YSYEKL. The CDR3 is 16 residues long. The junction had 7 bases not matched to a gene; V was cut back by 5 bases and J by 2 bases. CDR3 sequence reads: CASSYAPSGTYNEQFF. The CDR3 DNA follows: TGCGCCAGCAGCTACGCTCCTAGCGGGACCTACAATGAGCAGTTCTTC.

This sequence joins TRBV7-9 and TRBJ2-1; 8 nucleotides agree with TRBD2. The J segment lost 10 bases and the V segment lost 6 bases, leaving 11 bases of the junction unmatched. CDR1 and CDR2 (germline): SEHNR, FQNEAQ (reference sequence). This CDR3 contains 14 residues. The chain's CDR3 is CASSQGREVEEQFF. The CDR3 DNA reads as TGTGCCAGCAGTCAGGGGCGGGAGGTGGAAGAGCAGTTCTTC.

The chain recombines TRBV2 with TRBJ1-2; 7 nucleotides match TRBD1. V dropped 3 bases and J dropped 6; count of bases not matched to a gene: 4. In germline, CDR1 is SNHLY, CDR2 FYNNEI. This CDR3 has 13 amino acids. The CDR3 region is CASSDGTADGYTF. The DNA for the CDR3 is TGTGCCAGCAGTGACGGGACAGCGGATGGCTACACCTTC.

The rearrangement links TRBV9 to TRBJ2-2; D remains ambiguous. The V gene lost 0 bases and the J gene lost 4 bases, with 7 bases spanning the gap. The CDR3 totals 14 residues. CDR1 is SGDLS and CDR2 is YYNGEE in the germline V gene. The CDR3 sequence: CASSVDPSTGELFF. DNA for the CDR3: TGTGCCAGCAGCGTAGATCCCTCCACCGGGGAGCTGTTTTTT.

The chain carries TRBV7-2 and TRBJ1-2; a possible D gene is TRBD1 (5 bases). The length of the CDR3 is 13 residues. The germline V gene has CDR1 SGHTA and CDR2 FQGNSA. The V gene lost 5 bases and the J gene lost 4 bases, with 11 bases spanning the gap. CDR3 nucleotides: TGTGCCAGCAGCACCGGGGGAGGCTATGGCTACACCTTC. It encodes CASSTGGGYGYTF.

This clone is a singleton in its sample. This chain connects TRBV21-1 to TRBJ2-2; the table's D gene call, TRBD1, was not cross checked with the DNA. TRBV21-1 is classified as a pseudogene. This CDR3 contains 20 residues. CDR3 protein: CASSLNTDRGRSANTGELFF. In DNA, the CDR3 is TGTGCCAGCAGCCTAAATACCGACAGGGGGCGATCCGCGAACACCGGGGAGCTGTTTTTT.

V gene TRBV19 combines with J gene TRBJ2-5; 9 bases match TRBD1. The trim removed 5 bases at V and 4 bases at J, leaving 11 bases unmatched. Germline V gene data show CDR1 as LNHDA and CDR2 as SQIVND (reference sequence). This CDR3 is 16 amino acids long. DNA for the CDR3: TGTGCCAGTAGTGCCTTCCGGGACAGGGTAACAGAGACCCAGTACTTC. Translating it yields CASSAFRDRVTETQYF. The variable domain in full, completed from reference TRBV19 and TRBJ2-5, reads DGGITQSPKYLFRKEGQNVTLSCEQNLNHDAMYWYRQDPGQGLRLIYYSQIVNDFQKGDIAEGYSVSREKKESFPLTVTSAQKNPTAFYLCASSAFRDRVTETQYFGPGTRLLVL.

This rearrangement joins TRBV28 to TRBJ2-5, with 15 bases aligning to TRBD2. Germline CDR1 MDHEN, CDR2 SYDVKM. V lost 4 bases, J lost 5 bases, and 5 bases stayed unmatched. This CDR3 is 16 amino acids long. The CDR3 loop is CASSSGLAGGFETQYF. The CDR3 DNA sequence: TGTGCCAGCAGTTCGGGACTAGCGGGGGGTTTTGAGACCCAGTACTTC.

This chain connects TRBV2 to TRBJ2-1; 9 bases match TRBD1. J was trimmed by 1 base and V by 4 bases; bases with no gene match: 8. The CDR3 runs 17 residues. The germline V gene has CDR1 SNHLY and CDR2 FYNNEI. The CDR3 region is CASSGPPGTGSYNEQFF. The CDR3 DNA reads as TGTGCCAGCAGTGGACCCCCCGGGACAGGGTCCTACAATGAGCAGTTCTTC.

This sequence joins TRBV7-3 and TRBJ2-1; 16 bases agree with TRBD2. Trimming cost V 4 bases and J 9 bases; bases outside gene matches: 9. The CDR3 length is 17 residues. From germline, CDR1 is SGHTA and CDR2 FQGTGA. In DNA form, the CDR3 reads TGTGCCAGCAGCTCACCGGGACTAGCGGGGGGGCTCGGTGAGCAGTTCTTC. Translation: CASSSPGLAGGLGEQFF.

This chain links TRBV18 with TRBJ2-7; possibly TRBD1 for D (5 bases). Trimming took off 4 bases at V and 4 bases at J, with 14 bases between the two ends. The CDR3 length is 14 residues. Germline V lookup: CDR1 KGHSH, CDR2 LQKENI. CDR3 in amino acids: CASSRGRAKYEQYF. The CDR3 coding sequence is TGTGCCAGCTCACGGGGCAGGGCCAAATACGAGCAGTACTTC. Looking up the rest from reference TRBV18 and TRBJ2-7 gives the full variable domain: NAGVMQNPRHLVRRRGQEARLRCSPMKGHSHVYWYRQLPEEGLKFMVYLQKENIIDESGMPKERFSAEFPKEGPSILRIQQVVRGDSAAYFCASSRGRAKYEQYFGPGTRLTVT.

The rearrangement joins TRBV27 to TRBJ1-6, with 10 bases fitting TRBD1. The ends lost 3 bases at V and 6 bases at J; junction bases unmatched: 2. The CDR3 is 15 amino acids. The germline CDR1 and CDR2 sequences are MNHEY and SMNVEV (reference sequence). This CDR3 reads CASSFGTGANSPLHF. The DNA for the CDR3 is TGTGCCAGCAGTTTCGGGACAGGGGCTAATTCACCCCTCCACTTT.

The rearrangement joins TRBV6-6 to TRBJ2-7; D ambiguous. V lost 5 bases to trimming and J lost 3 bases, with 8 bases between them. Germline loops: CDR1 MNHNY, CDR2 SVGAGI (reference sequence). This CDR3 is 12 amino acids long. CDR3: CASSQLNYEQYF. CDR3 nucleotide sequence: TGTGCCAGCAGTCAGCTGAACTACGAGCAGTACTTC.

The gene calls are TRBV27 and TRBJ1-2; no firm D call. Trimming shortened V by 11 bases and J by 8 bases, and 24 bases separated the two germline ends. Germline values: CDR1 MNHEY, CDR2 SMNVEV (reference sequence). The CDR3 runs to 14 residues. The CDR3 DNA reads TGTGCCTCCTATGGACCCGGGAGGGCTGGAGGCTACACCTTC. Residues: CASYGPGRAGGYTF.

The gene calls are TRBV7-2 and TRBJ2-5; D uncertain. Per the germline V gene, CDR1 is SGHTA and CDR2 is FQGNSA. Deletions cut 5 bases from V and 1 base from J, with 17 bases between. The CDR3 consists of 16 residues. CDR3 sequence reads: CASSPVISLLQETQYF. The CDR3 DNA sequence: TGTGCCAGCAGCCCGGTGATCTCCCTCCTCCAAGAGACCCAGTACTTC.

The rearrangement joins TRBV6-2 or TRBV6-3 to TRBJ1-5; perhaps TRBD1 as D (6 bases). Trimming removed 7 bases from V and 7 bases from J, with 20 bases in between. The germline V gene has CDR1 MNHEY and CDR2 SVGEGT. This CDR3 region has 15 residues. CDR3 sequence reads: CASTPDRKKPQPQHF. The CDR3, as DNA: TGTGCCAGCACCCCAGACAGGAAAAAGCCCCAGCCCCAGCATTTT.

The V and J genes are TRBV3-1 (or the pseudogene TRBV3-2) and TRBJ1-1; D is possibly TRBD1 (6 bases). Germline V gene data show CDR1 as LGHDT and CDR2 as YNNKEL (reference sequence). V gave up 2 bases and J gave up 1 base, with 23 bases separating them. This CDR3 region has 19 residues. CDR3 sequence (DNA): TGTGCCAGCAGCCAAATTGGTGGTTCCGCAGGGGCGAAGAACACTGAAGCTTTCTTT. Amino acids: CASSQIGGSAGAKNTEAFF.

V and J are TRBV5-6 and TRBJ1-6; D is perhaps TRBD1 (6 bases). The CDR3 is 15 amino acids. Trimming shortened V by 2 bases and J by 7 bases, and 13 bases separated the two germline ends. The germline gives CDR1 SGHDT, CDR2 YYEEEE. The CDR3: CASSFQGLSNSPLHF. CDR3 coding DNA: TGTGCCAGCAGCTTCCAGGGGCTGTCGAATTCACCCCTCCACTTT.

The rearrangement joins TRBV18 to TRBJ1-4; D is uncertain. This CDR3 has 17 residues. The V and J ends lost 1 base and 0 bases respectively, with 12 bases between them. Germline CDR1 and CDR2: KGHSH and LQKENI. The CDR3 nucleotides are TGTGCCAGCTCACCACTCTCCACCAGTGCAACTAATGAAAAACTGTTTTTT. The encoded protein is CASSPLSTSATNEKLFF.

The V and J genes are TRBV5-5 and TRBJ2-1; possibly TRBD2 for D (5 bases). CDR1 and CDR2 from the germline V gene are SGHKS and YYEKEE (reference sequence). The CDR3 consists of 15 residues. V was trimmed by 0 bases and J by 0 bases, leaving 7 bases between them. The CDR3 reads CASSLGESSYNEQFF. The CDR3 bases are TGTGCCAGCAGCTTGGGGGAGAGCTCCTACAATGAGCAGTTCTTC.

This clone has only one observation. The V gene is TRBV7-9, the J gene TRBJ2-1; 9 bases map to TRBD1. Germline loops: CDR1 SEHNR, CDR2 FQNEAQ (reference sequence). V gave up 7 bases and J gave up 7 bases; unmatched junction bases: 5. The CDR3 totals 13 residues. The CDR3 sequence: CASTRQGGNEQFF. Here the CDR3 DNA reads TGTGCCAGCACCCGACAGGGGGGAAATGAGCAGTTCTTC.

The rearrangement joins TRBV7-6 to TRBJ2-3; 7 bases fit TRBD2. Trimming cost V 7 bases and J 0 bases; bases outside gene matches: 7. Germline lookup yields CDR1 SGHVS and CDR2 FNYEAQ. CDR3 length: 15 residues. DNA of the CDR3: TGTGCCAGCACCCCTTTTAGCGGGAGCACAGATACGCAGTATTTT. It specifies CASTPFSGSTDTQYF.

The chain joins TRBV24-1 to TRBJ2-1, with D perhaps matching TRBD2 (6 bases). Trimming took off 6 bases at V and 4 bases at J, with 18 bases between the two ends. This CDR3 comprises 16 residues. Germline CDR1 and CDR2: KGHDR and SFDVKD. The CDR3, as DNA: TGTGCCACCAGTCCGGGACTGGGGGTTCGGTACAATGAGCAGTTCTTC. This translates into CATSPGLGVRYNEQFF.

CDR3 DNA sequence: TGTGCCAGCAGTGATGGGGGGACAGCCAAAAACATTCAGTACTTC. It translates to CASSDGGTAKNIQYF. The V and J genes are TRBV2 and TRBJ2-4; possibly TRBD2 for D (6 bases). Germline CDR1 SNHLY, CDR2 FYNNEI. Deletions cut 3 bases from V and 0 bases from J, with 9 bases between. The CDR3 is made up of 15 amino acids.

The CDR3 region has the DNA TGTGCCAGCAGCCAATTGGCGGGACTAGCGGGGCGAGATACGCAGTATTTT. Residues: CASSQLAGLAGRDTQYF. This rearrangement joins TRBV3-1 (or the pseudogene TRBV3-2) to TRBJ2-3; 13 positions match TRBD2. This CDR3 has 17 residues. CDR1 LGHDT and CDR2 YNNKEL come from the germline V gene (reference sequence). J gave up 5 bases and V 2 bases, and 7 bases lay outside the gene matches.

The chain is built from TRBV2 and TRBJ1-4; no definite D call. Looked up from germline, CDR1 is SNHLY and CDR2 is FYNNEI. This CDR3 spans 14 amino acids. Trimming removed 6 bases at V and 0 bases at J, with 8 bases between. The CDR3 DNA reads as TGTGCCAGCAGAACAGCTGCAACTAATGAAAAACTGTTTTTT. Its translation: CASRTAATNEKLFF.

The V and J genes are TRBV7-6 and TRBJ2-7; 13 nucleotides line up with TRBD2. Per the germline V gene, CDR1 is SGHVS and CDR2 is FNYEAQ. With 1 base clipped from V and 6 bases from J, the junction kept 6 bases outside the gene matches. This CDR3 is built from 16 residues. The CDR3 region has the DNA TGTGCCAGCAGCTTAGAACTAGCGGGAGGGCTTGGCGAGCAGTACTTC. Protein: CASSLELAGGLGEQYF.

The chain recombines TRBV7-3 with TRBJ1-1; possible D gene TRBD1, 5 bases. Looked up from germline, CDR1 is SGHTA and CDR2 is FQGTGA. This CDR3 comprises 14 residues. The germline V and J ends were trimmed by 3 bases and 0 bases, with 8 bases remaining between them. The CDR3 spells CASSLQGMNTEAFF. CDR3 nucleotides: TGTGCCAGCAGCTTGCAGGGCATGAACACTGAAGCTTTCTTT.